The 21 T cell receptor beta chains presented below share a single source sample, sequenced in a study of blood T cell repertoires in COVID-19 (dated by TCRdb to the early 2020s). Library method: the immunoSEQ multiplex PCR assay. TCRdb re-hosts the immuneACCESS table, in-frame sequences only. Its copies lack some clones; in the studies checked, an unresolved V gene accounts for under half of them, and the cause for the rest is not known. The table for this sample lists under 450,000 clones; around 88% of them were counted only once. The biggest ten clones account for roughly an eighth of the sample. The source material was peripheral blood. All receptors come from a woman aged 45-65 years with COVID-19, enrolled during active disease.

The chain uses TRBV6-2 or TRBV6-3 and TRBJ2-5; 7 bases map to TRBD2. The V gene end was trimmed by 2 bases and the J gene end by 0 bases; junction bases not matched to a gene: 6. There are 16 residues in the CDR3. Germline V gives CDR1 MNHEY, CDR2 SVGEGT. The CDR3 here is CASSYQSGVYQETQYF. CDR3 in DNA: TGTGCCAGCAGTTACCAGAGCGGGGTCTACCAAGAGACCCAGTACTTC.

The chain carries TRBV6-5 and TRBJ1-4; D gene unclear. Germline values: CDR1 MNHEY, CDR2 SVGAGI. With 7 bases removed from V and 1 base from J, the gap between germline ends came to 7 bases. CDR3 size: 13 residues. This CDR3 reads CASMRETNEKLFF. In nucleotides, the CDR3 is TGTGCCAGCATGCGGGAAACTAATGAAAAACTGTTTTTT.

This chain uses TRBV7-2 with TRBJ2-1; possibly TRBD2 for D (5 bases). The CDR3 sequence is 11 residues long. Trimming removed 7 bases from V and 11 bases from J, with 12 bases in between. Germline CDR1 is SGHTA and CDR2 is FQGNSA. The CDR3 reads CASTNRGKQFF. DNA of the CDR3: TGTGCCAGCACTAACCGGGGTAAGCAGTTCTTC. The variable domain in full, completed from reference TRBV7-2 and TRBJ2-1, reads GAGVSQSPSNKVTEKGKDVELRCDPISGHTALYWYRQSLGQGLEFLIYFQGNSAPDKSGLPSDRFSAERTGGSVSTLTIQRTQQEDSAVYLCASTNRGKQFFGPGTRLTVL.

This sequence joins TRBV6-6 and TRBJ1-1, with TRBD1 matching 7 bases. After removal of 10 bases from V and 0 bases from J, the junction contained 8 bases not matched to a gene. There are 14 residues in the CDR3. Germline V gives CDR1 MNHNY, CDR2 SVGAGI (reference sequence). The CDR3 DNA reads TGTGCCACCCGGACAGGCAACCTGAACACTGAAGCTTTCTTT. Translation: CATRTGNLNTEAFF.

This clone has only a few counts. The genes are TRBV6-5 and TRBJ2-2; 10 nucleotides match TRBD1. After removal of 5 bases from V and 7 bases from J, the junction contained 7 bases not matched to a gene. The length of the CDR3 is 15 residues. Germline CDR1 and CDR2: MNHEY and SVGAGI. CDR3 sequence: CASSLGTGEVGELFF. The CDR3 DNA sequence: TGTGCCAGCAGTCTAGGGACAGGGGAGGTCGGGGAGCTGTTTTTT.

This rearrangement joins TRBV5-1 to TRBJ1-2; TRBD1 agrees at 8 bases. CDR1 and CDR2 from the germline V gene are SGHRS and YFSETQ. The CDR3 consists of 14 residues. The V segment lost 2 bases and the J segment 4 bases; nucleotides outside the gene matches: 4. CDR3 residues: CASSLTGGRYGYTF. In DNA form, the CDR3 reads TGCGCCAGCAGCTTAACAGGGGGACGCTATGGCTACACCTTC.

The chain combines TRBV29-1 with TRBJ1-2; D ambiguous. The germline V and J ends were trimmed by 6 bases and 2 bases, with 7 bases remaining between them. From germline, CDR1 is SQVTM and CDR2 ANQGSEA. The CDR3 has 11 amino acids. The CDR3 is CSVETNYGYTF. The CDR3 DNA sequence: TGCAGCGTGGAAACAAACTATGGCTACACCTTC.

V usage is TRBV29-1 and J usage is TRBJ1-2; the match to TRBD1 covers 11 bases. CDR3 length: 13 residues. The J segment lost 5 bases and the V segment lost 6 bases, leaving 5 bases of the junction unmatched. From germline, CDR1 is SQVTM and CDR2 ANQGSEA. This chain's CDR3 is CSVPRDRGYGYTF. The CDR3 DNA reads TGCAGCGTCCCCCGGGACAGGGGGTATGGCTACACCTTC.

In its sample, this clone was seen once. The chain combines TRBV11-3 with TRBJ1-3, with D possibly being TRBD1 (5 bases). The CDR3 totals 13 residues. Germline V gene data show CDR1 as SGHNT and CDR2 as YENEEA. Trimming took 3 bases from V and 4 from J, leaving 7 bases between them. CDR3 DNA sequence: TGTGCCAGCAGCTTGGGGCCCGGAAACACCATATATTTT. Translation gives CASSLGPGNTIYF.

The gene calls are TRBV13 and TRBJ1-4, with 10 bases identical to TRBD1. The CDR3 loop spans 16 amino acids. After removal of 4 bases from V and 8 bases from J, the junction contained 10 bases not matched to a gene. Germline CDR1 PRHDT, CDR2 FYEKMQ (reference sequence). The CDR3 reads CASSSPAGTGEEKLFF. DNA of the CDR3: TGTGCCAGCAGCTCACCAGCCGGGACAGGGGAAGAAAAACTGTTTTTT.

The V call is TRBV30, the J call TRBJ2-3; TRBD1 matches at 8 bases. J gave up 0 bases and V 7 bases, and 9 bases lay outside the gene matches. CDR1 and CDR2 from the germline V gene are GTSNPN and SVGIG (reference sequence). The CDR3 spans 15 residues. CDR3 amino acids: CAYVRGPVSTDTQYF. DNA for the CDR3: TGTGCCTACGTCAGGGGGCCAGTGAGCACAGATACGCAGTATTTT.

The chain recombines TRBV19 with TRBJ2-7; 8 nucleotides line up with TRBD1. The CDR3 has 13 amino acids. V shed 9 bases, J shed 3 bases, and the junction held 7 bases outside the gene matches. Germline CDR1 reads LNHDA; CDR2 reads SQIVND (reference sequence). This chain's CDR3 is CASRDRLNYEQYF. The CDR3 DNA reads TGTGCCAGCCGGGACAGGCTAAACTACGAGCAGTACTTC.

The CDR3 loop reads CASSLNGAGLQETQYF. CDR3 nucleotide sequence: TGTGCCAGCTCACTAAACGGGGCGGGGCTACAAGAGACCCAGTACTTC. The chain couples TRBV18 to TRBJ2-5, with D perhaps TRBD2 (6 bases). The length of the CDR3 is 16 residues. V dropped 4 bases and J dropped 2 bases, with 17 bases sitting between them. Germline lookup yields CDR1 KGHSH and CDR2 LQKENI.

V gene TRBV2 combines with J gene TRBJ1-3; no reliable D call. Germline CDR1 reads SNHLY; CDR2 reads FYNNEI. This CDR3 contains 11 residues. V lost 2 bases, J lost 9 bases, and 5 bases lay in between. The CDR3 loop is CASSERGTIYF. The CDR3 DNA reads TGTGCCAGCAGTGAACGGGGCACCATATATTTT.

This sequence joins TRBV30 and TRBJ1-1; D call uncertain. The CDR3 spans 11 residues. The V end lost 2 bases, the J end lost 5 bases, and 6 bases lay between the germline ends. Germline CDR1 is GTSNPN and CDR2 is SVGIG (reference sequence). CDR3 sequence reads: CAWSPLTEAFF. CDR3 DNA sequence: TGTGCCTGGAGTCCATTGACTGAAGCTTTCTTT.

This chain links TRBV4-2 with TRBJ2-7, with 10 bases identical to TRBD2. Losses at the gene ends were 0 bases for V and 4 bases for J; bases not matched to a gene: 9. CDR3 size: 17 residues. The germline V gene has CDR1 LGHNA and CDR2 YNFKEQ. This chain's CDR3 is CASSQDGTSGNLYEQYF. The CDR3 DNA is TGTGCCAGCAGCCAAGACGGTACTAGCGGGAACCTTTACGAGCAGTACTTC.

The V gene is TRBV6-1, the J gene TRBJ2-7, with D possibly TRBD1 on 6 matching bases. The CDR3 sequence is 17 residues long. Trimming removed 2 bases from V and 2 bases from J, with 19 bases in between. Germline CDR1 MNHNS, CDR2 SASEGT. CDR3 region: CASSEFGTWDTTYEQYF. In DNA, the CDR3 is TGTGCCAGCAGTGAATTCGGGACATGGGACACCACCTACGAGCAGTACTTC.

The rearrangement links TRBV7-8 to TRBJ2-3; D not certain. Germline V gene sequence: CDR1 SGHVS, CDR2 FQNEAQ. Trimming cost V 3 bases and J 2 bases, with 15 bases left between them. This CDR3 has 16 residues. The CDR3 DNA reads as TGTGCCAGCAGCTTGGTGACGGGTCATTCCACAGATACGCAGTATTTT. It translates to CASSLVTGHSTDTQYF.

The chain links TRBV7-9 to TRBJ2-1; 8 bases match TRBD2. CDR1 and CDR2 from the germline V gene are SEHNR and FQNEAQ (reference sequence). V shed 6 bases, J shed 6 bases, and the junction held 10 bases outside the gene matches. The CDR3 totals 15 residues. As DNA, the CDR3 is TGTGCCAGCAGTCGCGGGAGGTCTTTGGTCAATGAGCAGTTCTTC. Translating gives CASSRGRSLVNEQFF.

The genes are TRBV30 and TRBJ1-1, with D unclear. CDR1 and CDR2 from the germline V gene are GTSNPN and SVGIG (reference sequence). The CDR3 has 11 amino acids. V was shortened by 4 bases and J by 1 base, with 4 bases between the two germline ends. The CDR3 here is CAWTWNTEAFF. CDR3 nucleotides: TGTGCCTGGACATGGAACACTGAAGCTTTCTTT.

The rearrangement links TRBV30 to TRBJ2-7, with TRBD1 matching over 10 bases. The germline CDR1 and CDR2 sequences are GTSNPN and SVGIG (reference sequence). V gave up 6 bases and J gave up 3 bases; unmatched junction bases: 2. The CDR3 runs 12 residues. The CDR3 region has the DNA TGTGCCTGTTGGACAGGGGGCTACGAGCAGTACTTC. Amino acid sequence: CACWTGGYEQYF.